Listed below are T cell receptor beta chains from one sample, sequenced in a study of blood T cell repertoires in COVID-19. Generated by immunoSEQ multiplex PCR, the TCRdb table keeps only in-frame clones and is missing some. The sample holds about 140,000 clones, around 73% seen once. Sequenced material: peripheral blood. These receptors were taken from a woman aged 45-60 years with active or convalescent COVID-19. Both conserved end residues are part of each CDR3. A D gene is named only where the DNA matches it firmly. Size values are once, few and many counts, or a class for expanded clones, and some rows have none.

clone_size	v_call	j_call	d_call	cdr3_nt	cdr3_aa
.	TRBV27	TRBJ2-3	.	TGTGCCAGCAGTTTATCGTTGGGGGCTCGACGCCAAGTAGAGTATTTT	CASSLSLGARRQVEYF
.	TRBV28	TRBJ1-6	TRBD1	TGTGCGCTCCAGGGGGGCACCTATAATTCACCCCTCCACTTT	CALQGGTYNSPLHF
.	TRBV29-1	TRBJ2-7	.	TGCAGCGTTGAACTGGGGGCCTCCTACGAGCAGTACTTC	CSVELGASYEQYF
.	TRBV24-1	TRBJ1-2	TRBD1	TGTGCCACCCAGGGGGAAGTAGGAGGCTACACCTTC	CATQGEVGGYTF
.	TRBV30	TRBJ2-7	.	TGTGCCTGGAGTGGACTGTCCTACGAGCAGTACTTC	CAWSGLSYEQYF
.	TRBV6-1	TRBJ1-3	.	TGTGCCAGCAGTGAATGGCCAGGAAACACCATATATTTT	CASSEWPGNTIYF
many	TRBV27	TRBJ1-6	.	TGTGCCAGCAGCTACAGTAATTCACCCCTCCACTTT	CASSYSNSPLHF
.	TRBV27	TRBJ1-5	.	TGTGCCAGCAGGGTCCGAGGGGAGGGTCAGCCCCAGCATTTT	CASRVRGEGQPQHF
.	TRBV2	TRBJ1-2	.	TGTGCCAGCAGTGAACCTCTGGAGAAAGGCTACACCTTC	CASSEPLEKGYTF
.	TRBV15	TRBJ2-7	.	TGTGCCACCAGCAGACAACAGGGCCCCTACGAGCAGTACTTC	CATSRQQGPYEQYF
.	TRBV11-3	TRBJ2-1	TRBD1	TGTGCCAGCAGCACAGGGGGCCTAACCACCTACAATGAGCAGTTCTTC	CASSTGGLTTYNEQFF
.	TRBV28	TRBJ2-2	TRBD2	TGTGCCAGCAGTTTTTGGGGGGGAGACCTTCCCGGGGAGCTGTTTTTT	CASSFWGGDLPGELFF
.	TRBV5-6	TRBJ2-1	TRBD2	TGTGCCAGCAGCGACGTCAAAGACGCGGGAGGGCCATGGGATGAGCAGTTCTTC	CASSDVKDAGGPWDEQFF
.	TRBV10-1	TRBJ1-5	TRBD1	TGCGCCAGCAGGGACAGGAGGAATCAGCCCCAGCATTTT	CASRDRRNQPQHF
.	TRBV30	TRBJ1-5	.	TGTGCCTGGAGTGTAGCAGGGTCCAGTCAGCCCCAGCATTTT	CAWSVAGSSQPQHF
.	TRBV2	TRBJ2-5	.	TGTGCCAGCAGTGGGACTTGGTACCAAGAGACCCAGTACTTC	CASSGTWYQETQYF
.	TRBV7-8	TRBJ2-1	.	TGTGCCAGCAGCCAGGACATAAATGAGCAGTTCTTC	CASSQDINEQFF
.	TRBV19	TRBJ1-6	.	TGTGCCAGTGGAGTCGGCGGGAATTCACCCCTCCACTTT	CASGVGGNSPLHF
.	TRBV28	TRBJ2-3	.	TGTGCCAGCAGAGAACAGGGCCTTTCCACAGATACGCAGTATTTT	CASREQGLSTDTQYF
.	TRBV18	TRBJ1-5	.	TGTGCCAGCTCACCAACCGGGTTGCGCAATCAGCCCCAGCATTTT	CASSPTGLRNQPQHF
few	TRBV2	TRBJ2-5	TRBD1	TGTGCCAGCAGACCGACAGGGGGAGAGACCCAGTACTTC	CASRPTGGETQYF
.	TRBV28	TRBJ2-7	.	TGTGCCAGCAGCTCACCCCGGGGGTTCCACTACGAGCAGTACTTC	CASSSPRGFHYEQYF
once	TRBV4-2	TRBJ2-7	TRBD2	TGTGCCAGCAGCCCAGCTAGCGGGAGTCGCGCCTACGAGCAGTACTTC	CASSPASGSRAYEQYF
once	TRBV29-1	TRBJ1-2	.	TGCAGCGTAGTTTTGGCAGGCATCTATGGCTACACCTTC	CSVVLAGIYGYTF
.	TRBV30	TRBJ1-6	TRBD1	TGTGCCTGGAGTGTGGGACAGGGGCTATCACCCCTCCACTTT	CAWSVGQGLSPLHF
.	TRBV7-2	TRBJ2-4	TRBD1	TGTGCCAGCAGCTCCCGGGTGGCAGGGACAGACATTCAGTACTTC	CASSSRVAGTDIQYF
.	TRBV3-1/TRBV3-2	TRBJ1-5	.	TGTGCCAGCAGCCAAGGAGCGTCGCAGCCCCAGCATTTT	CASSQGASQPQHF
.	TRBV30	TRBJ2-1	TRBD2	TGTGCCTGGAGTGTAGGACTAGCGGCTTACAATGAGCAGTTCTTC	CAWSVGLAAYNEQFF
.	TRBV2	TRBJ2-3	.	TGTGCCAGCAGTGATGGGCAGGGCCGCACAGATACGCAGTATTTT	CASSDGQGRTDTQYF
once	TRBV30	TRBJ1-1	.	TGTGCCTGGAGTGCGGGAAAGAACACTGAAGCTTTCTTT	CAWSAGKNTEAFF
.	TRBV7-9	TRBJ2-3	TRBD1	TGTGCCAGCAGCCCACCCCAGGGGGAGTGGACAGATACGCAGTATTTT	CASSPPQGEWTDTQYF
.	TRBV6-2/TRBV6-3	TRBJ1-5	TRBD1	TGTGCCAGCAGCCCCCCACAGGGGGCGAGCAATCAGCCCCAGCATTTT	CASSPPQGASNQPQHF
once	TRBV7-3	TRBJ2-2	TRBD2	TGTGCCAGCAGCTTCCGGGGGGACGGCACCGGGGAGCTGTTTTTT	CASSFRGDGTGELFF
.	TRBV5-1	TRBJ2-7	.	TGCGCCAGCAGCTTGGAAGGGGTAGGCGACGAGCAGTACTTC	CASSLEGVGDEQYF